Listed below are T cell receptor beta chains from one sample, sequenced in a study of tumor-infiltrating lymphocytes in primary liver carcinoma. TCRdb reanalysed the multiplex PCR reads using MiXCR and keeps one entry per CDR3 protein. The sample shows approximately 100,000 distinct CDR3 sequences, about 67% of them seen only once. Sequencing was carried out using liver tumor tissue from sampling region 2. Receptors originate from a woman aged 55 to 70 with primary liver carcinoma and hepatitis B virus infection. The CDR3 runs from the conserved cysteine through the conserved F or W. The order of the fields is D gene, clone size, V gene, J gene, CDR3 DNA, CDR3 protein. A D gene is named only where the DNA matches it firmly. The size entry is marked missing in some rows and otherwise reads once, few, many or a size class.

-	-	TRBV5-1	TRBJ2-2	TGCGCCAGTAGCCGCGACCGCCCCGGGGAGCCGTTTTTT	CASSRDRPGEPFF
-	-	TRBV6-1	TRBJ2-5	TGTGCCAGCAGTCCCCGGTACATGGATTGGGAGACCCAGTACTTC	CASSPRYMDWETQYF
TRBD2	-	TRBV11-2	TRBJ2-1	TGTGCCTGCAGTAGGAGAGTAGCGGGAGGGCCGGGGGATGAGCAGTTCTTC	CACSRRVAGGPGDEQFF
TRBD2	-	TRBV7-9	TRBJ2-4	TGTGCGAGCAACTCGGGAGGGGCCAAAAACATTCAGTGCTTC	CASNSGGAKNIQCF
TRBD1	few	TRBV28	TRBJ2-1	TGTGCCAGCAGTCGCAACAGGGGGCGGTACTATGAGCAGTTCTTC	CASSRNRGRYYEQFF
TRBD1	medium-sized	TRBV12-3/TRBV12-4	TRBJ2-2	TGTGCCAGCAGTTTACCGGGACAGGGGATAACCGGGGAGCTGTTTTTT	CASSLPGQGITGELFF
-	-	TRBV10-3	TRBJ2-1	TGCGCCATCAGTGATACGGGTGATTACAATGAGAAGTTCTTC	CAISDTGDYNEKFF
-	-	TRBV11-2	TRBJ2-5	TGTGCCAGCTTCTACCAAGCGGGAGAGACCCAGTACTTC	CASFYQAGETQYF
TRBD2	many	TRBV6-5	TRBJ2-3	TGTGCCAGCAGTCCACGGGCGGGAGGCACAGATACGCAGTATTTT	CASSPRAGGTDTQYF
-	-	TRBV30	TRBJ1-5	TGTGCCTGGAGCTCAGGCCTTAGCAATCAGCCCCAGAATTTT	CAWSSGLSNQPQNF
-	-	TRBV6-5	TRBJ1-6	TGTGCCAGCAGCCAGAGTGTGGGCGTTGTGGATAATCGACCCCTTCACTTT	CASSQSVGVVDNRPLHF
TRBD1	-	TRBV6-5	TRBJ1-5	TGTGCCAGCGGACCCCAAATGGACAGGGATCAGCCCCAGCATTTT	CASGPQMDRDQPQHF
-	-	TRBV11-2	TRBJ2-5	TGTGCCAGCAGCACAGGGTTAGAGACCCAGTACTTC	CASSTGLETQYF
TRBD2	-	TRBV7-9	TRBJ2-7	TGTGCCAGCAGCAAACCTAGCGGGAGCCACTACGAGCAGTACTTC	CASSKPSGSHYEQYF
-	many	TRBV29-1	TRBJ2-7	TGCAGCGGGGGTGGGGGGAGCTACGAGCAGTACTTC	CSGGGGSYEQYF
TRBD1	-	TRBV6-5	TRBJ2-5	TGTGTCAACAGTTACTCGGGGTATGGGACAGGGGCCCTCCAAGAGACCAAGTACTTC	CVNSYSGYGTGALQETKYF
-	-	TRBV6-1	TRBJ2-3	TGTGCCTGCAGTGGAAGGCGTGAGGGACATACGCAGTATTTT	CACSGRREGHTQYF
-	-	TRBV5-4	TRBJ2-3	TGTGCCAGCAGCTTGGGGGGAGATAAGCAGTATTTT	CASSLGGDKQYF
TRBD2	-	TRBV29-1	TRBJ2-1	TGCAGTGTTGAAGTCCGGACTAGCGGGACTAATGAGCAGTTCTTC	CSVEVRTSGTNEQFF
-	many	TRBV5-4	TRBJ2-7	TGTGCCAGCAGCTTGGGGGCAGGGGGGTACGAGCAGTACTTC	CASSLGAGGYEQYF
-	-	TRBV11-2	TRBJ2-5	TGTGTCAGCAGCTTTACGGAAGGGGGGGAGACCCAGTACTTT	CVSSFTEGGETQYF
-	-	TRBV6-8	TRBJ2-1	TGTGCCAACAGTTACGCCCCGGTGGGTCCCAGACCCCTCACGGATGAGGAGTTCTTC	CANSYAPVGPRPLTDEEFF
-	-	TRBV11-2	TRBJ2-7	TGTGCCAACAGTTTAGGTGCCGGCAAGCCCTACGAGCAGTACTTC	CANSLGAGKPYEQYF
-	-	TRBV6-1	TRBJ2-7	TGTGCCAGCGTGACCGGGAACGGTTACGAGCAGTACTTC	CASVTGNGYEQYF
TRBD1	-	TRBV12-3/TRBV12-4	TRBJ1-4	TGTGCCGGCAGTTTGGGGCAGGGGGTAAAACTGTTTTTT	CAGSLGQGVKLFF
-	many	TRBV6-1	TRBJ1-5	TGTGCCAGCAGTGAAATGTACGATCAGCCCCAGCATTTT	CASSEMYDQPQHF
TRBD1	many	TRBV6-5	TRBJ1-1	TGTGCCAGCAGTTACTCGTTGGGACAGGGCACTGAAGCTTTCTTT	CASSYSLGQGTEAFF
TRBD1	many	TRBV7-8	TRBJ2-2	TGTGCCAGCAGCACCAGGACAGGACATAACACCGGGGAGCTGTTTTTT	CASSTRTGHNTGELFF
TRBD2	-	TRBV11-3	TRBJ2-2	TGTGTCAGCAGCTTAGGCAGGCTAGCGGGGAACACCGGGAAGCTGTTTTTT	CVSSLGRLAGNTGKLFF
TRBD2	many	TRBV12-3/TRBV12-4	TRBJ2-1	TGTGCCAGCAGTCGGTGGGGGGGTAGCGGAAACAATGAGCAGTTCTTC	CASSRWGGSGNNEQFF
-	many	TRBV12-3/TRBV12-4	TRBJ1-5	TGTGCCAGCAGTCATCAGGGAAATCAGCCCCAGCATTTT	CASSHQGNQPQHF
-	-	TRBV29-1	TRBJ2-7	TGCAGCGTTGAGGGGGCAGGGGACGAGCAGTACTTC	CSVEGAGDEQYF
-	-	TRBV11-3	TRBJ2-1	TGTGCCAGCAGTTCCCGGGGGGCGCGGACCTTGGACAATGAGCAGTTCTTC	CASSSRGARTLDNEQFF
-	many	TRBV6-1	TRBJ1-5	TGTGCCAGCAGATTAACAGCGGACAATCAGCCCCAGCATTTT	CASRLTADNQPQHF
-	-	TRBV5-4	TRBJ2-3	TGTGCCAGCAACTTGGACAAGGTAGATAAGCAGTATTTT	CASNLDKVDKQYF
-	few	TRBV7-6	TRBJ2-1	TGTGCCAGCAGCTTATATGAGATCAATGAGCAGTTCTTC	CASSLYEINEQFF